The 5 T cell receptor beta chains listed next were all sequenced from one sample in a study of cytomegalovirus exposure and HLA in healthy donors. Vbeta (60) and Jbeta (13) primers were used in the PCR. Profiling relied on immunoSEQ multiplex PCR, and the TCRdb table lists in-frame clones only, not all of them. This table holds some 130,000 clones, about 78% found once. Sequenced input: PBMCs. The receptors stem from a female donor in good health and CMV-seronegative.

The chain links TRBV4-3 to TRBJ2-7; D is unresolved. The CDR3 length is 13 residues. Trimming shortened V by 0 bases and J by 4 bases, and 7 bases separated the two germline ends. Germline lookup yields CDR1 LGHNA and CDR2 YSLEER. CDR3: CASSQEQWYEQYF. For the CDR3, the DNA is TGCGCCAGCAGCCAAGAACAATGGTACGAGCAGTACTTC.

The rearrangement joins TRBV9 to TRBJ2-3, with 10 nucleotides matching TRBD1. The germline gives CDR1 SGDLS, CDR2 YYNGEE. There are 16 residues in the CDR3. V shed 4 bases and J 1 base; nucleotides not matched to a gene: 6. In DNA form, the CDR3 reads TGTGCCAGCAGCCCACGGACAGGGGGGGGCACAGATACGCAGTATTTT. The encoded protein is CASSPRTGGGTDTQYF.

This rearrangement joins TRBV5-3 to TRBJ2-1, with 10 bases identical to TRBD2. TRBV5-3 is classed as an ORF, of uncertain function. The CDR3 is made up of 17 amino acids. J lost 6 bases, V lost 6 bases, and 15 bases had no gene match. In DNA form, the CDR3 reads TGTGCCAGAATTATTGGATACGGGACTAGCGCGGCCAATGAGCAGTTCTTC. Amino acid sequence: CARIIGYGTSAANEQFF.

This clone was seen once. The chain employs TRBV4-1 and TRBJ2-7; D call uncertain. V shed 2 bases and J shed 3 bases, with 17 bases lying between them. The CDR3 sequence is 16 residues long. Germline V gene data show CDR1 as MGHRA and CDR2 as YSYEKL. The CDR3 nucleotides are TGCGCCAGCAGCCAACTGATACAGAGAAACCGCTACGAGCAGTACTTC. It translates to CASSQLIQRNRYEQYF.

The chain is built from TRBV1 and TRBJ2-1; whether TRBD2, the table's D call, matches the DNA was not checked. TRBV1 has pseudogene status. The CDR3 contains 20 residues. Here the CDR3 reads CTSSQDGGGAVGSSYNEQFF. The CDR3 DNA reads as TGCACCAGCAGCCAAGACGGAGGCGGGGCAGTGGGAAGCTCCTACAATGAGCAGTTCTTC.